Here is one T cell receptor (beta chain) with its context. Its specificity is not known. Trimming cost V 6 bases and J 9 bases, with 18 bases left between them. The CDR3 has 14 residues. Germline lookup yields CDR1 SGHNT and CDR2 YENEEA. These data come from a study of cytomegalovirus exposure and HLA in healthy donors. The PCR used 60 Vbeta and 13 Jbeta primers. Original handling: An analysis that came later counted some 81 million unique TCR beta chains, 10 million to 11 million shared. The repertoire was sequenced with immunoSEQ multiplex PCR; TCRdb's copy has only in-frame clones and lacks some. V, J and clone size reflect that table, while D and trimming were determined from the DNA. This table has over 150,000 clones, around 85% appearing once. Study-wide results and limits: Certain indistinguishable V segments, among them TRBV6-2 and TRBV6-3, were excluded. In a later analysis, the majority of CMV-associated beta chains seemingly showed HLA restriction.

The sequence derives from a woman aged 25 to 45 in good health and CMV-seronegative. V usage is TRBV11-3 and J usage is TRBJ2-1, with D perhaps matching TRBD2 (6 bases). Sequencing input: PBMCs. DNA for the CDR3: TGTGCCAGCAGACCTGGTGGGACTGCGGGTGAGCAGTTCTTC. Translating gives CASRPGGTAGEQFF.